What follows are 27 T cell receptor beta chains derived from one specimen sequenced in a study of cytomegalovirus exposure and HLA in healthy donors. Amplification used 60 Vbeta primers and 13 Jbeta primers. This table comes from immunoSEQ multiplex PCR, and its TCRdb copy is limited to in-frame clones, with some not included. This table holds about 150,000 clones, over 60% found once. The sequencing sample was made of PBMCs. The receptor set was obtained from a man aged 35 to 55 in good health and CMV-seropositive.

The rearrangement uses TRBV15 and TRBJ2-4; 7 positions agree with TRBD2. The CDR3 runs 15 residues. The V and J ends lost 1 base and 8 bases, in that order; junction bases with no gene match: 8. The germline CDR1 and CDR2 sequences are LNHNV and YYDKDF (reference sequence). In DNA, the CDR3 is TGTGCCACCAGCAGAGGGACTAGGACGGAAGACATTCAGTACTTC. Residues: CATSRGTRTEDIQYF.

The chain recombines TRBV7-2 with TRBJ2-1; tentative D call: TRBD2 (6 bases). Germline lookup yields CDR1 SGHTA and CDR2 FQGNSA. This CDR3 spans 14 amino acids. V lost 3 bases and J lost 4, with 10 bases in between. Here the CDR3 reads CASSFRESYNEQFF. The CDR3 bases are TGTGCCAGCAGCTTCCGGGAGTCTTACAATGAGCAGTTCTTC. The full variable domain, in which reference TRBV7-2 and TRBJ2-1 provide the parts outside the CDR3, is GAGVSQSPSNKVTEKGKDVELRCDPISGHTALYWYRQSLGQGLEFLIYFQGNSAPDKSGLPSDRFSAERTGGSVSTLTIQRTQQEDSAVYLCASSFRESYNEQFFGPGTRLTVL.

J is TRBJ2-1 and V is TRBV4-3, with D uncertain. The CDR3 loop spans 16 amino acids. Germline V CDR1 and CDR2: LGHNA, YSLEER. Trimming removed 1 base at V and 2 bases at J, with 12 bases between. CDR3 region: CASSQGLLQAYNEQFF. The CDR3, as DNA: TGCGCCAGCAGCCAAGGGTTGTTGCAGGCCTACAATGAGCAGTTCTTC.

The chain carries TRBV27 and TRBJ1-1; TRBD1 agrees at 7 bases. The CDR3 covers 14 residues. In germline, CDR1 is MNHEY, CDR2 SMNVEV (reference sequence). J lost 1 base, V lost 10 bases, and 9 bases had no gene match. CDR3 DNA: TGTGCCACCAAGTACAGGGGCGGGAACACTGAAGCTTTCTTT. Its translation: CATKYRGGNTEAFF.

The CDR3 reads CASSQDSFPGWSNQPQHF. In DNA, the CDR3 is TGCGCCAGCAGCCAAGATTCTTTTCCAGGGTGGAGTAATCAGCCCCAGCATTTT. This chain connects TRBV4-1 to TRBJ1-5; D is perhaps TRBD1 (5 bases). The CDR3 spans 18 residues. The germline V gene encodes CDR1 MGHRA and CDR2 YSYEKL. V was trimmed by 0 bases and J by 4 bases, leaving 19 bases between them.

The rearrangement uses TRBV10-1 and TRBJ2-1, with 8 bases lining up with TRBD2. CDR1 and CDR2 from the germline V gene are WNHNN and SYGVQD (reference sequence). Trimming cost V 4 bases and J 6 bases; bases outside gene matches: 2. This CDR3 has 13 residues. CDR3 sequence (DNA): TGCGCCAGCAGTGTAGCGGGAAGCAATGAGCAGTTCTTC. This gives the protein CASSVAGSNEQFF.

This clone was detected only a few times. V usage is TRBV9 and J usage is TRBJ1-2; 7 bases fit TRBD1. V dropped 0 bases and J dropped 7; count of bases not matched to a gene: 3. The CDR3 loop spans 13 amino acids. CDR1 is SGDLS and CDR2 is YYNGEE in the germline V gene. The CDR3 DNA sequence: TGTGCCAGCAGCGTAGGACAGGGACTTGGCTACACCTTC. It yields the protein CASSVGQGLGYTF.

CDR3 loop: CAISESEGREKLFF. CDR3 DNA sequence: TGTGCCATCAGTGAGTCAGAAGGGAGGGAAAAACTGTTTTTT. The J gene is TRBJ1-4, the V gene TRBV10-3, with unresolved D. Germline V gene lookup returns CDR1 ENHRY and CDR2 SYGVKD. Trimming removed 0 bases at V and 8 bases at J, with 10 bases between. The CDR3 contains 14 residues.

This clone was observed a few times. The CDR3 here is CASSFPQGSGANVLTF. The CDR3 DNA is TGTGCCAGCAGTTTCCCCCAGGGTTCTGGGGCCAACGTCCTGACTTTC. The gene calls are TRBV28 and TRBJ2-6; tentative D call: TRBD1 (5 bases). This CDR3 is 16 amino acids long. Trimming left V 3 bases short and J 1 base short, with 10 bases between. Germline CDR1 is MDHEN and CDR2 is SYDVKM.

The chain combines TRBV7-2 with TRBJ1-1; 8 bases fit TRBD1. Germline V CDR1 and CDR2: SGHTA, FQGNSA. The CDR3 spans 14 residues. The trim removed 3 bases at V and 4 bases at J, leaving 4 bases unmatched. CDR3 amino acids: CASSFRDRGTEAFF. The DNA for the CDR3 is TGTGCCAGCAGCTTCCGAGACAGGGGCACTGAAGCTTTCTTT.

The chain has TRBV28 and TRBJ1-4; D not certain. Germline lookup yields CDR1 MDHEN and CDR2 SYDVKM. The CDR3 consists of 11 residues. In nucleotides, the CDR3 is TGTGCGTTCGGGTCAGCGGAAAAACTGTTTTTT. Its translation is CAFGSAEKLFF. The variable domain in full, with the rest retrieved from reference TRBV28 and TRBJ1-4, is DVKVTQSSRYLVKRTGEKVFLECVQDMDHENMFWYRQDPGLGLRLIYFSYDVKMKEKGDIPEGYSVSREKKERFSLILESASTNQTSMYLCAFGSAEKLFFGSGTQLSVL.

The V call is TRBV6-5, the J call TRBJ1-4, with D perhaps matching TRBD1 (5 bases). V lost 8 bases, J lost 3 bases, and 7 bases lay in between. Germline V gives CDR1 MNHEY, CDR2 SVGAGI. CDR3 length: 12 amino acids. The CDR3 bases are TGTGCCAGCCGGGACTCTAATGAAAAACTGTTTTTT. It codes for CASRDSNEKLFF.

The V gene is TRBV28, the J gene TRBJ2-7, with D perhaps TRBD2 (6 bases). V lost 6 bases, J lost 3 bases, and 6 bases lay in between. Germline lookup yields CDR1 MDHEN and CDR2 SYDVKM. CDR3 length: 11 residues. CDR3 nucleotide sequence: TGTGCCAGCAGGCGGGACTACGAGCAGTACTTC. Amino acids: CASRRDYEQYF.

The chain uses TRBV18 and TRBJ2-1; TRBD2 matches 14 bases. Germline-derived CDR1 and CDR2 are KGHSH and LQKENI. V shed 6 bases and J 6 bases; nucleotides not matched to a gene: 4. The CDR3 extends over 15 amino acids. The DNA for the CDR3 is TGTGCCAGCTCGCCCGGGACTAGCGGGAGCAATGAGCAGTTCTTC. Residues: CASSPGTSGSNEQFF.

This chain uses TRBV5-4 with TRBJ1-1; weak D call: TRBD1 (5 bases). The germline V gene has CDR1 SGHNT and CDR2 YYREEE (reference sequence). The ends were cut back, 4 bases at V and 1 base at J, with 11 bases in the middle. The CDR3 is 14 residues long. CDR3 DNA: TGTGCCAGCAGCCCAGGACAACAGAACACTGAAGCTTTCTTT. Translating it yields CASSPGQQNTEAFF.

As to this clone: Additional DNA sequences in this sample encode the identical CDR3. The chain carries TRBV7-2 and TRBJ1-2; D is ambiguous. V lost 1 base and J lost 0, with 6 bases in between. CDR1 is SGHTA and CDR2 is FQGNSA in the germline V gene. CDR3 length: 14 amino acids. CDR3: CASSLDRANYGYTF. CDR3 in DNA: TGTGCCAGCAGCTTAGACAGAGCTAACTATGGCTACACCTTC.

The V and J genes are TRBV6-5 and TRBJ2-1; TRBD2 aligns across 11 bases. J gave up 6 bases and V 0 bases, and 4 bases lay outside the gene matches. This CDR3 region has 16 residues. Germline lookup yields CDR1 MNHEY and CDR2 SVGAGI. The chain's CDR3 is CASSYSGSGRGNEQFF. The CDR3 DNA reads as TGTGCCAGCAGTTACTCAGGTAGCGGGAGGGGCAATGAGCAGTTCTTC.

The sample holds a few counts of this clone. CDR3 nucleotides: TGTGCCAGCAGCCCGGGGGGTAATGAGCAGTTCTTC. Translating gives CASSPGGNEQFF. The chain uses TRBV11-2 and TRBJ2-1, with 7 bases lining up with TRBD2. The CDR3 contains 12 residues. V lost 5 bases and J lost 7; bases outside the gene matches: 2. Germline CDR1 reads SGHAT; CDR2 reads FQNNGV.

The chain carries TRBV11-2 and TRBJ2-5; 12 nucleotides match TRBD2. Matching the DNA end better, TRBJ2-7 makes the J call doubtful. The CDR3 is 15 amino acids. CDR1 and CDR2 (germline): SGHAT, FQNNGV. CDR3 region: CASSPTSGSPYEQYF. The CDR3 coding sequence is TGTGCCAGCAGCCCGACTAGCGGGAGTCCCTACGAGCAGTACTTC.

The chain joins TRBV4-1 to TRBJ2-7, with 12 bases lining up with TRBD2. Germline V CDR1 and CDR2: MGHRA, YSYEKL. The CDR3 is 17 amino acids. J was trimmed by 4 bases and V by 1 base; bases with no gene match: 8. Here the CDR3 DNA reads TGCGCCAGCAGCCAAGTCCCCTTGACTAGCGGGGGTTACGAGCAGTACTTC. Residues: CASSQVPLTSGGYEQYF.

This sequence joins TRBV11-1 and TRBJ2-1; TRBD2 agrees at 9 bases. Germline assignment: CDR1 SGHAT and CDR2 FQDESV (reference sequence). The CDR3 consists of 15 residues. V shed 5 bases and J 4 bases; nucleotides not matched to a gene: 6. The CDR3 nucleotides are TGTGCCAGCAGCACCATAGCGGGAGTGTACAATGAGCAGTTCTTC. Its translation: CASSTIAGVYNEQFF.

The chain couples TRBV5-1 to TRBJ1-4; TRBD1 agrees at 8 bases. V lost 2 bases to trimming and J lost 4 bases; unmatched junction nucleotides: 4. From germline, CDR1 is SGHRS and CDR2 YFSETQ. The CDR3 extends over 15 amino acids. The CDR3 DNA reads TGCGCCAGCAGCTTAGGACAGGGCCATAATGAAAAACTGTTTTTT. Protein sequence: CASSLGQGHNEKLFF.

The V gene is TRBV28, the J gene TRBJ1-2; TRBD1 agrees at 7 bases. V trimming: 5 bases; J trimming: 4 bases; junction bases outside the gene matches: 22. CDR1 and CDR2 (germline): MDHEN, SYDVKM. This CDR3 is built from 19 residues. In nucleotides, the CDR3 is TGTGCCAGCAGTCGCCCAGAGCTTTGGACAGGTGCAGGTCCCTATGGCTACACCTTC. It codes for CASSRPELWTGAGPYGYTF.

The chain uses TRBV5-1 and TRBJ2-5; possible D gene TRBD1, 5 bases. CDR1 and CDR2 (germline): SGHRS, YFSETQ. The length of the CDR3 is 16 residues. The V end was cut by 4 bases, the J end by 4 bases, with 20 bases between. CDR3 in amino acids: CASSTQGRGSGETQYF. The CDR3 bases are TGCGCCAGCAGCACTCAGGGTAGGGGATCGGGAGAGACCCAGTACTTC.

In this sample, this clone turned up once. The chain has TRBV29-1 and TRBJ1-2, with D possibly being TRBD1 (5 bases). Between the trimmed V and J ends, which lost 4 bases and 8 bases, there was a span of 26 bases. Germline CDR1 SQVTM, CDR2 ANQGSEA. There are 16 residues in the CDR3. CDR3 nucleotide sequence: TGCAGCGTTGTCGGGCAGGGCTTGATTAATGGCGTCGGCTACACCTTC. This encodes CSVVGQGLINGVGYTF. The full variable domain, its missing parts supplied by reference TRBV29-1 and TRBJ1-2, is SAVISQKPSRDICQRGTSLTIQCQVDSQVTMMFWYRQQPGQSLTLIATANQGSEATYESGFVIDKFPISRPNLTFSTLTVSNMSPEDSSIYLCSVVGQGLINGVGYTFGSGTRLTVV.

The genes are TRBV4-1 and TRBJ2-3; D perhaps matches TRBD2 (5 bases). This CDR3 is 15 amino acids long. V shed 4 bases and J shed 0 bases, with 11 bases lying between them. Germline V lookup: CDR1 MGHRA, CDR2 YSYEKL. The CDR3 DNA is TGCGCCAGCAGCCTAACGGGGATTAGCACAGATACGCAGTATTTT. Encoded protein: CASSLTGISTDTQYF.

This clone has just a few counts. This rearrangement joins TRBV2 to TRBJ2-4; TRBD1 agrees at 7 bases. The junction had 3 bases not matched to a gene; V was cut back by 6 bases and J by 1 base. The CDR3 contains 14 residues. CDR1 and CDR2 (germline): SNHLY, FYNNEI. The CDR3 protein is CASRMTGAKNIQYF. DNA of the CDR3: TGTGCCAGCAGGATGACAGGGGCCAAAAACATTCAGTACTTC. Together with reference TRBV2 and TRBJ2-4, the CDR3 gives the full variable domain: EPEVTQTPSHQVTQMGQEVILRCVPISNHLYFYWYRQILGQKVEFLVSFYNNEISEKSEIFDDQFSVERPDGSNFTLKIRSTKLEDSAMYFCASRMTGAKNIQYFGAGTRLSVL.